The clone carrying this TCR beta chain was picked up many times. The germline V gene has CDR1 SNHLY and CDR2 FYNNEI. Trimming removed 5 bases from V and 9 bases from J, with 17 bases in between. The CDR3 sequence is 14 residues long. This sample is drawn from a study of T-cell reconstitution after alpha-beta-depleted transplantation in children. For TCRbeta, the library was prepared with unique molecular identifiers. MiXCR, applied by TCRdb to the PCR reads, yields one record per CDR3 protein. The data hold almost 500,000 distinct CDR3 sequences, with approximately 13% observed a single time. J is TRBJ2-1 and V is TRBV2, with D possibly TRBD2 on 6 matching bases. This receptor was identified in a human donor who donated a stem cell graft to a child with combined immunodeficiency. The sample consisted of PBMCs from the stem cell graft donor, taken from the stem cell graft. The CDR3 reads CASSPGISGSEQFF. CDR3 coding DNA: TGTGCCAGCAGTCCGGGGATTAGCGGATCTGAGCAGTTCTTC.